Sequencing of this T cell receptor (beta chain) was carried out in a study of blood T cell repertoires in COVID-19. Here immunoSEQ multiplex PCR was the method, and the copy in TCRdb shows in-frame clones only, minus some. Found here are hundreds of thousands of clones, 90% of them singletons; the top ten hold about 16%. Germline loops: CDR1 SGHRS, CDR2 YFSETQ. V was clipped by 6 bases and J by 4 bases; unmatched bases: 11. This CDR3 spans 17 amino acids. The rearrangement joins TRBV5-1 to TRBJ2-1, with 12 bases aligning to TRBD2. This receptor was taken from a man aged 30-40 years who had been exposed to COVID-19. Material: PBMCs or T cells enriched from blood (not recorded which). The CDR3 reads CASTIAPGTSGYNEQFF. CDR3 coding DNA: TGCGCCAGCACCATAGCCCCCGGGACTAGCGGGTACAATGAGCAGTTCTTC. The entire variable domain, with the rest obtained from reference TRBV5-1 and TRBJ2-1, is as follows: KAGVTQTPRYLIKTRGQQVTLSCSPISGHRSVSWYQQTPGQGLQFLFEYFSETQRNKGNFPGRFSGRQFSNSRSEMNVSTLELGDSALYLCASTIAPGTSGYNEQFFGPGTRLTVL.